This T cell receptor beta chain is drawn from a study of preoperative IRX-2 immunotherapy in early breast cancer. Assay: immunoSEQ multiplex PCR; the TCRdb copy retains only in-frame clones and omits some. The data contain around 30,000 clones, 78% of them singletons. This sample's treatment: preoperative locoregional IRX-2 cytokine immunotherapy. Patients received preoperative, locoregional IRX-2 cytokine immunotherapy in a phase Ib study. Germline loops: CDR1 LNHDA, CDR2 SQIVND (reference sequence). This CDR3 is 13 amino acids long. V was trimmed by 6 bases and J by 0 bases, leaving 5 bases between them.

This clonotype was sampled from a human donor with breast cancer. The genes are TRBV19 and TRBJ1-4; D gene unclear. The source material was lymph node tissue, sampled before IRX-2 immunotherapy. The CDR3 spells CASRRTTNEKLFF. In DNA, the CDR3 is TGTGCCAGTAGACGGACAACTAATGAAAAACTGTTTTTT. Based on the CDR3 plus reference TRBV19 and TRBJ1-4, the full variable domain is DGGITQSPKYLFRKEGQNVTLSCEQNLNHDAMYWYRQDPGQGLRLIYYSQIVNDFQKGDIAEGYSVSREKKESFPLTVTSAQKNPTAFYLCASRRTTNEKLFFGSGTQLSVL.